This TCR beta chain was profiled in a study of immune evolution from preneoplasia to lung adenocarcinoma. Whole-study results and caveats: Normal lung had the highest top T cell clone frequencies.

Concerning this clone itself: Its antigen remains unidentified.

The CDR3 has 12 residues. In germline, CDR1 is SEHNR, CDR2 FQNEAQ (reference sequence). V dropped 2 bases and J dropped 9 bases, with 5 bases sitting between them. Profiling relied on immunoSEQ multiplex PCR, and the TCRdb table lists in-frame clones only, not all of them. The profile covers some 6,200 clones, with approximately 80% appearing a single time and 7.6% taken by the ten largest. Each case's diagnosis was confirmed by two pathologists on H&E. The source material was FFPE lung adenocarcinoma in situ tissue. This chain connects TRBV7-9 to TRBJ1-6; D is unresolved. This receptor was taken from a donor older than 65 with lung adenocarcinoma. CDR3 residues: CASSLNGSPLHF. CDR3 bases: TGTGCCAGCAGCTTAAATGGTTCACCCCTCCACTTT. The full variable domain, rest sourced from reference TRBV7-9 and TRBJ1-6, is DTGVSQNPRHKITKRGQNVTFRCDPISEHNRLYWYRQTLGQGPEFLTYFQNEAQLEKSRLLSDRFSAERPKGSFSTLEIQRTEQGDSAMYLCASSLNGSPLHFGNGTRLTVT.